This T cell receptor (beta chain) was found in a study of blood T cell repertoires in COVID-19 (dated by TCRdb to 2020 to 2021). Context from the whole study: Samples from collaborators originated in the United States, Italy and Spain and spanned both the acute and convalescent phases of COVID-19. The prospective study material was composed of cDNA or gDNA derived from T cells, B-cell-depleted T cells, or PBMCs. Deeply sampled blood TCRbeta repertoires from subjects exposed to, actively infected with, or recovered from COVID-19 were included in the dataset. The repertoires were released in a freely available public database intended as a resource for research on the immune response to SARS-CoV-2. The sample metadata nearly always contained a de-identified subject ID, COVID-19 status, age in years and sex. The samples were drawn from the first 160 participants of the ongoing ImmuneRACE study and from 950 to 1,500 subjects provided by 6 global collaborators. HLA class I and class II types, where available, came from metadata supplied by the sample provider rather than from assay-based typing.

The collaborating institutions used their own protocols to collect whole blood in K2EDTA tubes. For TCRbeta analysis, collaborators shipped samples in one of three forms: frozen whole blood, isolated PBMCs, or DNA extracted from either of those sample types. General findings and caveats noted by the study authors: The quantity of clinical and demographic metadata differed by source and by participant and was supplied without curation.

Details on this clone: The antigen this receptor binds is unknown. Base qualities were left out, and no much larger clone turns up one base away.

The immunoSEQ Assay, a bias-controlled multiplex PCR, was used to amplify TCRbeta CDR3 regions from genomic DNA. Turning to the authors' computational methods: The number of nucleated cells in each sample was estimated by amplification of reference gene primers within the assay. Sequence reads were collapsed and filtered to measure the absolute abundance of every unique TCRbeta CDR3 rearrangement. For each sample, productive Simpson clonality was calculated as the square root of Simpson's diversity index across productive rearrangements. Imported from immuneACCESS, the table was reduced by TCRdb to in-frame sequences with V and J called. These copies leave out some clones; in studies compared against another copy, an unresolved V gene accounts for under half, and the cause of the remainder is not known. D and trimming were read from the DNA, whereas the V and J calls and clone size are those reported in that table. Present in this sample are some 340,000 clones, about four fifths of which were seen just once. The top ten constitute 2.5% to 3% of the sample.

V and J are trimmed by 4 bases and 6 bases, and the gene matches miss 3 bases of the junction. Including the terminal cysteine and phenylalanine, the CDR3 comprises 15 residues. The retained sequence is limited to the CDR3, 45 bases, with the frame set at the first base. The germline V gene provides CDR1 KGHDR and CDR2 SFDVKD. The rearrangement combines TRBV24-1 with TRBJ2-1, and TRBD2 matches 12 of the central bases. The receptor comes from a young man with active or convalescent COVID-19. The sequenced material came from peripheral blood. The CDR3 protein: CATSDTSGRFNEQFF. The DNA sequence reads TGTGCCACCAGTGACACTAGCGGGAGGTTCAATGAGCAGTTCTTC.